This T cell receptor beta chain was obtained from a study of T cell responses to AZD1222 COVID-19 vaccine. With regard to this clone: Its antigen is as yet unknown.

The germline V and J ends were trimmed by 0 bases and 6 bases, with 8 bases remaining between them. The CDR3 is 13 amino acids. Germline CDR1 and CDR2: SGHNT and YENEEA. Assay: immunoSEQ multiplex PCR; the TCRdb copy retains only in-frame clones and omits some. The repertoire holds about 170,000 clones, with 85% to 90% as singletons. Study-wide findings and caveats: Repertoire sampling occurred only after the peak T cell response. Reportedly, close to half of spike-specific TCRs are directed against unmutated variant regions. Spike-specific TCR breadth and depth rose after two AZD1222 doses.

Sequenced material: peripheral blood, taken on day 0 of AZD1222 vaccination. This sequence was found in an adult in good health. The V call is TRBV11-3, the J call TRBJ1-1; D is unclear. The CDR3, as DNA: TGTGCCAGCAGCTTAGATCGGGCGTCTGAAGCTTTCTTT. Its protein is CASSLDRASEAFF.